The table lists the clone carrying this T cell receptor (beta chain) with many counts. The antigen is not known. These data belong to a study of CD8+CD57+ T cells in acquired aplastic anemia. The study, taken as a whole, reports: There were twenty-nine CD8+ CDR3 sequences that occurred in both patients and controls.

Genomic DNA acted as the template from which TCR beta VDJ combination and CDR3 sequence profiling were carried out. TCRdb reprocessed the reads with MiXCR, giving one entry per CDR3 protein. The sample consists of about 130,000 distinct CDR3 sequences, about 48% of them appearing once. CDR3 length: 15 residues. CDR1 and CDR2 (germline): SSHAT, FNYEAQ (reference sequence). With 3 bases removed from V and 0 bases from J, the gap between germline ends came to 9 bases. This sequence originates from a human donor in good health, serving as a control. Sequencing used sorted CD4+, CD8+, or CD8+CD57+ T cells (not recorded which) from PBMCs. The chain carries TRBV7-7 and TRBJ2-1; D possibly corresponds to TRBD1 (5 bases). The CDR3 protein is CASSLGQDSYNEQFF. In nucleotides, the CDR3 is TGTGCCAGCAGCTTGGGGCAGGACTCCTACAATGAGCAGTTCTTC. Based on the CDR3 plus reference TRBV7-7 and TRBJ2-1, the full variable domain is GAGVSQSPRYKVTKRGQDVTLRCDPISSHATLYWYQQALGQGPEFLTYFNYEAQPDKSGLPSDRFSAERPEGSISTLTIQRTEQRDSAMYRCASSLGQDSYNEQFFGPGTRLTVL.